The next 24 T cell receptor beta chains were all read from a single sample in a study of shared clonotypes between healthy human individuals (dated by TCRdb to between 2020 and 2021). For the CD8 naive samples, CD45RO-negative cells were positively selected for CCR7, yielding a CD45RA+CCR7+ population from which TemRA cells were excluded. Libraries were built with the immunoSEQ multiplex PCR assay. TCRdb mirrors the immuneACCESS table, restricted to in-frame sequences. Some clones are absent from its copies; in checked studies, under half trace to an unresolved V gene, and the reason for the others is unknown. In all, the sample holds about 2 million clones, and less than 95% of those were seen once. More than 0.95% of the sample rests with the top ten. Sequencing used naive CD8+ T cells sorted from blood. Explained via the paper, the cell subset or site label denotes: CD45RA+CCR7+. The receptors come from a young man in good health.

The V gene is TRBV7-9, the J gene TRBJ2-2; D is unclear. The CDR3 has 13 residues. The germline gives CDR1 SEHNR, CDR2 FQNEAQ (reference sequence). Trimming shortened V by 5 bases and J by 4 bases, and 8 bases separated the two germline ends. The CDR3 coding sequence is TGTGCCAGCAGCCCCGACCCCACCGGGGAGCTGTTTTTT. Translation gives CASSPDPTGELFF.

The V gene is TRBV6-1, the J gene TRBJ1-3; a weak D match, TRBD1 (5 bases). CDR1 is MNHNS, CDR2 SASEGT, per germline. Trimming pared 1 base from V and 0 bases from J, leaving 10 bases between. The CDR3 runs to 16 residues. CDR3 sequence reads: CASSEETDFSGNTIYF. The CDR3 nucleotides read TGTGCCAGCAGTGAAGAGACAGATTTCTCTGGAAACACCATATATTTT.

The rearrangement links TRBV9 to TRBJ2-5; TRBD1 matches 8 bases. Trimming cost V 0 bases and J 2 bases; bases outside gene matches: 6. The CDR3 contains 16 residues. From germline, CDR1 is SGDLS and CDR2 YYNGEE. CDR3 bases: TGTGCCAGCAGCGTAGAGCAGGGGGCTTGGCAAGAGACCCAGTACTTC. Translation: CASSVEQGAWQETQYF.

The CDR3 here is CASSLTGTAYSNQPQHF. In DNA, the CDR3 is TGTGCCAGCAGCTTAACCGGGACGGCCTATAGCAATCAGCCCCAGCATTTT. V gene TRBV7-2 combines with J gene TRBJ1-5; a weak D match, TRBD1 (5 bases). V lost 2 bases to trimming and J lost 0 bases, with 14 bases between them. The CDR3 has 17 amino acids. Per germline, CDR1 SGHTA and CDR2 FQGNSA.

V is TRBV7-6 and J is TRBJ1-6; no definite D call. The CDR3 has 13 amino acids. The V gene's germline CDR1 is SGHVS and CDR2 FNYEAQ. Trimming stripped 6 bases from V and 8 bases from J, with 11 bases between. CDR3 DNA sequence: TGTGCCAGCAGGGTAGCGGTCGATTCACCCCTCCACTTT. It codes for CASRVAVDSPLHF. The whole variable domain, remainder taken from reference TRBV7-6 and TRBJ1-6, is GAGVSQSPRYKVTKRGQDVALRCDPISGHVSLYWYRQALGQGPEFLTYFNYEAQQDKSGLPNDRFSAERPEGSISTLTIQRTEQRDSAMYRCASRVAVDSPLHFGNGTRLTVT.

This chain connects TRBV5-6 to TRBJ2-1; 11 bases are shared with TRBD1. V lost 3 bases and J lost 8; bases outside the gene matches: 7. Germline CDR1 reads SGHDT; CDR2 reads YYEEEE. This CDR3 contains 15 residues. The CDR3 coding sequence is TGTGCCAGCAGCTCCCGGGACAGGGGGGCCCATGAGCAGTTCTTC. Encoded protein: CASSSRDRGAHEQFF.

This clone was counted only a few times. Other DNA sequences within the sample encode an identical CDR3. This chain connects TRBV4-1 to TRBJ1-2; D is unresolved. The CDR3 consists of 14 residues. Germline V lookup: CDR1 MGHRA, CDR2 YSYEKL. V gave up 0 bases and J gave up 4 bases, with 9 bases separating them. The CDR3 coding sequence is TGCGCCAGCAGCCAAGATGAGGGAGGCTATGGCTACACCTTC. This encodes CASSQDEGGYGYTF.

The CDR3 DNA follows: TGTGCCAGCAGCCCGCAAACGTACCGGGACAGGGAATTAGATGAGCAGTTCTTC. Protein sequence: CASSPQTYRDRELDEQFF. The genes are TRBV7-3 and TRBJ2-1; 9 nucleotides match TRBD1. Germline V gene sequence: CDR1 SGHTA, CDR2 FQGTGA. This CDR3 has 18 residues. Trimming at V came to 5 bases and at J to 8 bases, leaving 19 bases not matched to a gene. Full variable domain (remainder filled in from reference TRBV7-3 and TRBJ2-1): GAGVSQTPSNKVTEKGKYVELRCDPISGHTALYWYRQSLGQGPEFLIYFQGTGAADDSGLPNDRFFAVRPEGSVSTLKIQRTERGDSAVYLCASSPQTYRDRELDEQFFGPGTRLTVL.

Notes on this clone: Distinct nucleotide sequences in the sample also encode this CDR3. The genes are TRBV4-1 and TRBJ2-2, with D unresolved. The CDR3 is 13 residues long. Germline V gene lookup returns CDR1 MGHRA and CDR2 YSYEKL. Trimming cost V 3 bases and J 2 bases, with 4 bases left between them. CDR3 DNA sequence: TGCGCCAGCAGCCACACAAACACCGGGGAGCTGTTTTTT. This translates into CASSHTNTGELFF.

V and J are TRBV9 and TRBJ2-1; TRBD1 or TRBD2 may be the D gene (6 bases each). Trimming took 1 base from V and 7 from J, leaving 12 bases between them. This CDR3 region has 14 residues. Germline loops: CDR1 SGDLS, CDR2 YYNGEE. The CDR3 is CASSVRGVGNEQFF. For the CDR3, the DNA is TGTGCCAGCAGCGTAAGGGGGGTAGGTAATGAGCAGTTCTTC. The complete variable domain, with remaining parts taken from reference TRBV9 and TRBJ2-1, reads DSGVTQTPKHLITATGQRVTLRCSPRSGDLSVYWYQQSLDQGLQFLIQYYNGEERAKGNILERFSAQQFPDLHSELNLSSLELGDSALYFCASSVRGVGNEQFFGPGTRLTVL.

The table lists this clone with a count of one. The chain has TRBV27 and TRBJ2-5; TRBD1 might be the D (6 bases). CDR1 and CDR2 from the germline V gene are MNHEY and SMNVEV (reference sequence). V was clipped by 5 bases and J by 5 bases, with 12 bases between them. This CDR3 region has 13 residues. CDR3 protein: CASSPEGVETQYF. The CDR3, as DNA: TGTGCCAGCAGTCCTGAGGGGGTCGAGACCCAGTACTTC.

On this clone itself: Other nucleotide sequences from this sample produce the same CDR3. The V and J genes are TRBV7-9 and TRBJ2-7; no clear D. Germline CDR1 and CDR2: SEHNR and FQNEAQ (reference sequence). Trimming left V 6 bases short and J 0 bases short, with 6 bases between. CDR3 length: 12 residues. CDR3 coding DNA: TGTGCCAGCAGTGGGCGCTCCTACGAGCAGTACTTC. Protein sequence: CASSGRSYEQYF. Complete variable domain (other parts from reference TRBV7-9 and TRBJ2-7): DTGVSQNPRHKITKRGQNVTFRCDPISEHNRLYWYRQTLGQGPEFLTYFQNEAQLEKSRLLSDRFSAERPKGSFSTLEIQRTEQGDSAMYLCASSGRSYEQYFGPGTRLTVT.

The CDR3 region is CASSPQGLMNTEAFF. For the CDR3, the DNA is TGTGCCAGCAGCCCCCAGGGGCTCATGAACACTGAAGCTTTCTTT. The V gene is TRBV5-6, the J gene TRBJ1-1, with D perhaps matching TRBD1 (6 bases). There are 15 residues in the CDR3. From germline, CDR1 is SGHDT and CDR2 YYEEEE. Trimming stripped 4 bases from V and 0 bases from J, with 13 bases between.

This clone has a single count. The chain links TRBV15 to TRBJ2-7; D perhaps matches TRBD2 (6 bases). Germline CDR1 and CDR2: LNHNV and YYDKDF (reference sequence). Trimming left V 0 bases short and J 6 bases short, with 12 bases between. The CDR3 has 14 amino acids. CDR3 protein: CATSRDGEAAEQYF. CDR3 in DNA: TGTGCCACCAGCAGAGATGGGGAGGCAGCCGAGCAGTACTTC.

This clone showed up just once. The chain recombines TRBV5-4 with TRBJ2-1, with 7 positions matching TRBD1. Germline CDR1 and CDR2: SGHNT and YYREEE (reference sequence). J gave up 2 bases and V 4 bases, and 6 bases lay outside the gene matches. The CDR3 spans 15 residues. The CDR3 loop is CASSPGTVPYNEQFF. CDR3 sequence (DNA): TGTGCCAGCAGCCCAGGGACAGTACCCTACAATGAGCAGTTCTTC.

The rearrangement links TRBV6-6 to TRBJ1-5; D uncertain. CDR3 size: 13 residues. The germline V and J ends were trimmed by 6 bases and 6 bases, with 12 bases remaining between them. CDR1 and CDR2 (germline): MNHNY, SVGAGI (reference sequence). CDR3 in amino acids: CASRPGVLQPQHF. The CDR3 DNA reads TGTGCCAGCAGACCCGGCGTTCTTCAGCCCCAGCATTTT.

V gene TRBV7-9 combines with J gene TRBJ2-3; the match to TRBD2 covers 7 bases. Trimming at V came to 5 bases and at J to 4 bases, leaving 15 bases not matched to a gene. CDR1 is SEHNR, CDR2 FQNEAQ, per germline (reference sequence). The CDR3 totals 17 residues. This CDR3 is CASSPSLGEGRADTQYF. The CDR3 DNA is TGTGCCAGCAGCCCTTCCTTAGGGGAGGGCCGCGCAGATACGCAGTATTTT.

This chain uses TRBV9 with TRBJ2-7; 7 nucleotides agree with TRBD1. This CDR3 region has 14 residues. Trimming took 4 bases from V and 0 from J; bases not matched to a gene: 4. Germline CDR1 reads SGDLS; CDR2 reads YYNGEE. The CDR3 DNA sequence: TGTGCCAGCAGCCTAGGGACAGACTCCTACGAGCAGTACTTC. Encoded protein: CASSLGTDSYEQYF.

The rearrangement links TRBV5-4 to TRBJ1-1; TRBD1 is a possible D gene (5 bases). The CDR3 has 13 amino acids. CDR1 and CDR2 (germline): SGHNT, YYREEE (reference sequence). Trimming shortened V by 3 bases and J by 6 bases, and 12 bases separated the two germline ends. The CDR3 nucleotides read TGTGCCAGCAGCTACAGGCAAGGCGCTGAAGCTTTCTTT. This gives the protein CASSYRQGAEAFF.

This chain joins TRBV7-2 and TRBJ2-4; D is perhaps TRBD2 (5 bases). V lost 4 bases to trimming and J lost 15 bases, with 16 bases between them. CDR1 is SGHTA, CDR2 FQGNSA, per germline. The CDR3 length is 12 residues. In nucleotides, the CDR3 is TGTGCCAGCAGCTACGGGGTCCGCGAACGGTACTTC. Translating it yields CASSYGVRERYF.

This sequence joins TRBV10-1 and TRBJ2-5; the D gene is possibly TRBD1 (5 bases). The CDR3 is 14 residues long. Germline-derived CDR1 and CDR2 are WNHNN and SYGVQD (reference sequence). V was pared by 6 bases and J by 3 bases, with 14 bases between. CDR3 sequence: CASSGQLTKETQYF. CDR3 DNA sequence: TGCGCCAGCAGCGGACAACTGACCAAAGAGACCCAGTACTTC.

The genes are TRBV25-1 and TRBJ2-7, with D hard to call. Germline V lookup: CDR1 MGHDK, CDR2 SYGVNS. The CDR3 totals 13 residues. V was clipped by 0 bases and J by 5 bases, with 8 bases between them. The CDR3: CASSEYAANEQYF. The CDR3 DNA sequence: TGTGCCAGCAGTGAATATGCCGCCAACGAGCAGTACTTC.

V usage is TRBV5-1 and J usage is TRBJ2-3, with TRBD2 identical over 9 bases. V shed 0 bases, J shed 6 bases, and the junction held 5 bases outside the gene matches. The germline V gene encodes CDR1 SGHRS and CDR2 YFSETQ. This CDR3 is built from 15 residues. Here the CDR3 reads CASSLGREGLDTQYF. In DNA form, the CDR3 reads TGCGCCAGCAGCTTGGGGCGGGAGGGCTTGGATACGCAGTATTTT.

The V call is TRBV19, the J call TRBJ2-7, with a possible D match to TRBD1 (7 bases). This CDR3 has 16 residues. The V gene's germline CDR1 is LNHDA and CDR2 SQIVND (reference sequence). Trimming shortened V by 9 bases and J by 5 bases, and 26 bases separated the two germline ends. The CDR3 region is CASRTGDPTGEDEQYF. The CDR3 DNA reads as TGTGCCAGCCGGACGGGGGACCCCACAGGGGAAGACGAGCAGTACTTC.